This TCR beta chain was sequenced in a study of type 1 regulatory T cells (dated by TCRdb to 2020 to 2022). Regarding the study in general: The study characterized an in vitro protocol that generated a Tr1-enriched, alloantigen-specific CD4 T cell product named T-allo10. T-allo10 was being tested clinically in patients with hematological malignancies who were undergoing allogeneic hematopoietic stem cell transplantation.

Of note for this clonotype: The antigen this receptor binds is unknown. No base qualities exist here, and no much larger clone lies one base off it.

V gives up 5 bases and J gives up 2 bases, and the segment between their germline ends measures 8 bases. The CDR3 sequence holds 13 residues, the cysteine and phenylalanine included. Just CDR3 DNA is preserved here, 39 bases in frame from base 1. The germline V gene sets CDR1 to MNHNS and CDR2 to SASEGT. T-allo10 cells derived from donors were reported to be host alloantigen-specific and anergic, and to suppress in an alloantigen-specific manner. TCRdb names Illumina MiSeq as the instrument used. TCRdb reanalyzed the raw reads on its own, using fastp at Q25 for trimming and MiXCR for clone calling, and kept in-frame beta chains. One record per CDR3 amino acid sequence lists the most common genes and DNA. This sample is represented by roughly 71,000 distinct CDR3 sequences; 50% to 70% of them were singletons. The top ten clonotypes cover 7% to 9.5% of the sample.

The clonotype was recovered from a human donor in good health. Recombination linked TRBV6-1 to TRBJ2-3, with no D gene named confidently. The sample consisted of cultured T cells, either the whole culture or a sorted T cell fraction (not recorded which). The cell subset or site label on this specimen signifies: Tr1-enriched cell product generated in vitro against host alloantigens. DNA sequence: TGTGCCAGCAGTTTGATCTTCACAGATACGCAGTATTTT. Its protein reads: CASSLIFTDTQYF.